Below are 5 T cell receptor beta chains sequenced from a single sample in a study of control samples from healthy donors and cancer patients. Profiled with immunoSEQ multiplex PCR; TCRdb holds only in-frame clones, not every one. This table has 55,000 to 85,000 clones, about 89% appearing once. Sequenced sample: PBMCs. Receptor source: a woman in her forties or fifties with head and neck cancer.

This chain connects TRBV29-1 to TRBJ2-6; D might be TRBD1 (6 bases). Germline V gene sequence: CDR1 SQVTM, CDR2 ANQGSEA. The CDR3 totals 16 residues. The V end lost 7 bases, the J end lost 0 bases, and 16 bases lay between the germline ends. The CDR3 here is CSAARDTDSGANVLTF. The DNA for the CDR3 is TGCAGCGCCGCCCGGGACACCGACTCTGGGGCCAACGTCCTGACTTTC.

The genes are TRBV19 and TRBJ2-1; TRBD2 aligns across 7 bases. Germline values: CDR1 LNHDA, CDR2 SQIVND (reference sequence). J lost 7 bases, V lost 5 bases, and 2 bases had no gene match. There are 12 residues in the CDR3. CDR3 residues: CASSQLANEQFF. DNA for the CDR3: TGTGCCAGTAGTCAACTAGCGAATGAGCAGTTCTTC.

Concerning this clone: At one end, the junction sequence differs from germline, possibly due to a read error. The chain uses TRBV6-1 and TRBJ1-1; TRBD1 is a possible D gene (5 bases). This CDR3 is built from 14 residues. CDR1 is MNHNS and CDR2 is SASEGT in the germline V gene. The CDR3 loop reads CASSKARDATEAFF. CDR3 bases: TGTGCCAGCAGTAAAGCCCGGGACGCAACTGAAGCTTTCTTT.

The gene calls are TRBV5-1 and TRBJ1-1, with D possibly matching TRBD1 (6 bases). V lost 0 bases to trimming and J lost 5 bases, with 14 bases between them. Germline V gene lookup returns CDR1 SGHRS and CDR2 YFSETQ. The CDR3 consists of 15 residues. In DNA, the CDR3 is TGCGCCAGCAGCTTGGGGGGCGGGGGCGTGACTGAAGCTTTCTTT. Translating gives CASSLGGGGVTEAFF. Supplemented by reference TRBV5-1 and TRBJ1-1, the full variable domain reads KAGVTQTPRYLIKTRGQQVTLSCSPISGHRSVSWYQQTPGQGLQFLFEYFSETQRNKGNFPGRFSGRQFSNSRSEMNVSTLELGDSALYLCASSLGGGGVTEAFFGQGTRLTVV.

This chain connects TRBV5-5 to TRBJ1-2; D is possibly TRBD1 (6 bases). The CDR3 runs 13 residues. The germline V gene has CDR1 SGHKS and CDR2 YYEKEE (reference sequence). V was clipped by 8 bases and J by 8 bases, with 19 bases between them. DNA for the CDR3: TGTGCCAGTGGTGGGGCATGGACAGAGGGCTACACCTTC. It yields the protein CASGGAWTEGYTF.